The 6 T cell receptor beta chains in this list originate from one sample, sequenced in a study of T-cell reconstitution after alpha-beta-depleted transplantation in children. Preparation of the TCRbeta library used unique molecular identifiers. TCRdb called the PCR reads again in MiXCR, with one record for every CDR3 protein. The sample yields roughly 310,000 distinct CDR3 sequences, roughly 21% seen once. The sample in question was PBMCs, mostly from graft donor cells, obtained 180 days after TCRalphabeta/CD19-depleted stem cell transplant. The receptor source for this set is a male patient younger than 18 who had a stem cell transplant for acute lymphoblastic leukemia, so the T cells may come from the graft donor.

The chain has TRBV7-9 and TRBJ1-2; TRBD1 agrees at 9 bases. Unmatched junction bases numbered 15, after V lost 6 bases and J lost 7 bases. Germline CDR1 reads SEHNR; CDR2 reads FQNEAQ (reference sequence). The CDR3 covers 16 residues. The CDR3 here is CASRLSGSGQGFGYTF. CDR3 nucleotide sequence: TGTGCCAGCAGACTTAGTGGTTCGGGACAGGGCTTTGGCTACACCTTC.

The chain links TRBV3-1 to TRBJ2-1, with D possibly being TRBD1 or TRBD2 (6 bases each). V was clipped by 6 bases and J by 4 bases, with 22 bases between them. The germline V gene has CDR1 LGHDT and CDR2 YNNKEL (reference sequence). The CDR3 is 17 residues long. For the CDR3, the DNA is TGTGCCAGCAGTCGACATTCGGGCGGAGGGGGTTACAATGAGCAGTTCTTC. It is translated as CASSRHSGGGGYNEQFF.

The chain combines TRBV27 with TRBJ2-5; weak D call: TRBD2 (5 bases). The germline CDR1 and CDR2 sequences are MNHEY and SMNVEV (reference sequence). The germline V and J ends were trimmed by 3 bases and 5 bases, with 16 bases remaining between them. CDR3 size: 15 residues. The CDR3 here is CASSLLGTPGETQYF. CDR3 DNA sequence: TGTGCCAGCAGTTTGCTCGGCACCCCGGGGGAGACCCAGTACTTC.

This clonotype showed up just a few times. This rearrangement joins TRBV5-1 to TRBJ2-3; D is tentatively TRBD1 or TRBD2 (6 bases each). From germline, CDR1 is SGHRS and CDR2 YFSETQ. This CDR3 region has 17 residues. V shed 0 bases and J shed 2 bases, with 16 bases lying between them. For the CDR3, the DNA is TGCGCCAGCAGCTTGGAGCCCCCAGGGGAGGTCACAGATACGCAGTATTTT. Protein: CASSLEPPGEVTDTQYF.

The J gene is TRBJ2-1, the V gene TRBV4-1; D possibly corresponds to TRBD1 (5 bases). Trimming shortened V by 1 base and J by 0 bases, and 10 bases separated the two germline ends. This CDR3 spans 16 amino acids. Per germline, CDR1 MGHRA and CDR2 YSYEKL. CDR3 sequence: CASSQGSTASYNEQFF. The CDR3 DNA follows: TGCGCCAGCAGCCAAGGGTCGACAGCCTCCTACAATGAGCAGTTCTTC.

This clonotype was seen a few times. The chain has TRBV6-5 and TRBJ2-1; tentatively, D is TRBD1 or TRBD2 (5 bases each). V shed 2 bases and J shed 1 base, with 9 bases lying between them. This CDR3 comprises 15 residues. Germline lookup yields CDR1 MNHEY and CDR2 SVGAGI. CDR3 amino acids: CASSYGGGSYNEQFF. The CDR3 nucleotides are TGTGCCAGCAGTTACGGGGGTGGGTCCTACAATGAGCAGTTCTTC.